The rows below give T cell receptor beta chains drawn from one sample of a study of human T cells and chemical hapten exposure. TCRdb redid the calling of the RACE reads with MiXCR, one entry per CDR3 protein. Seen here are 80,000 to 100,000 distinct CDR3 sequences, 25% to 30% observed once, and the top ten hold over 9%. The sample consisted of whole blood, taken in connection with sensitization to the hapten diphenylcyclopropenone (DPC). The receptors stem from a middle-aged man with alopecia areata. Some clones in this sample may be carry-over from other donors' samples. The CDR3 runs from the conserved cysteine through the conserved F or W. Each record gives: J gene, D gene, clone size, V gene, CDR3 protein, CDR3 DNA. D genes are given only for firm matches. Clone size appears in some rows only: once, few, many, or a class for an expanded clone.

TRBJ1-2,.,.,TRBV6-2/TRBV6-3,CASSSSDGRPYGDTF,TGTGCCAGCAGCTCATCGGACGGACGCCCCTATGGCGACACCTTC
TRBJ1-5,.,.,TRBV20-1,CSARKAYSNQPQHF,TGCAGTGCTAGAAAAGCTTATAGCAATCAGCCCCAGCATTTT
TRBJ2-7,.,few,TRBV5-5,CASSLGQASYEQYF,TGTGCCAGCAGCTTGGGACAGGCGTCCTACGAGCAGTACTTC
TRBJ2-3,.,few,TRBV5-6,CASSLDTRTDTQYF,TGTGCCAGCAGCCTCGACACCCGCACAGATACGCAGTATTTT
TRBJ2-3,.,few,TRBV6-2/TRBV6-3,CASSGGPSTDTQYF,TGTGCCAGCAGTGGGGGTCCTAGCACAGATACGCAGTATTTT
TRBJ2-3,.,.,TRBV7-2,CASSRGLAPDTQYF,TGTGCCAGCAGCCGAGGGCTAGCCCCAGATACGCAGTATTTT
TRBJ2-3,TRBD2,.,TRBV9,CASSLSSPGPGTSGSLDTQYF,TGTGCCAGCAGCCTTTCTTCCCCGGGTCCGGGGACTAGCGGGAGTCTCGATACGCAGTATTTT
TRBJ1-3,.,.,TRBV6-6,CASSYRGTNTIYF,TGTGCCAGCAGTTACAGGGGTACAAACACCATATATTTT
TRBJ1-6,.,many,TRBV7-9,CASSLPFLNSPLHF,TGTGCCAGCAGCCTACCCTTCCTAAATTCACCCCTCCACTTT
TRBJ2-7,.,.,TRBV11-2,CASSLEGAATYEQYF,TGTGCCAGCAGCTTAGAAGGCGCGGCTACCTACGAGCAGTACTTC
TRBJ1-4,.,.,TRBV12-3/TRBV12-4,CASSLSESGENEKLFF,TGTGCCAGCAGTTTATCGGAGTCAGGAGAAAATGAAAAACTGTTTTTT
TRBJ2-7,TRBD2,few,TRBV5-1,CASSLPSGSPNYEQYF,TGCGCCAGCAGCTTGCCTAGCGGGAGCCCGAACTACGAGCAGTACTTC
TRBJ1-3,.,.,TRBV18,CASSPSGSYSGNTIYF,TGTGCCAGCTCACCATCAGGCAGTTACTCTGGAAACACCATATATTTT
TRBJ2-7,.,.,TRBV6-6,CASRYGYEQYF,TGTGCCAGTCGGTACGGCTACGAGCAGTACTTC
TRBJ2-7,TRBD2,.,TRBV6-6,CASSYSPREALSSYEQYF,TGTGCCAGCAGTTACTCTCCGCGGGAGGCGTTAAGCTCCTACGAGCAGTACTTC
TRBJ2-1,.,.,TRBV19,CASSSQTGSYNEQFF,TGTGCCAGTAGTTCCCAGACAGGTTCCTACAATGAGCAGTTCTTC
TRBJ2-7,TRBD1,.,TRBV7-9,CASSLGTGVGEQYF,TGTGCCAGCAGCCTAGGGACAGGGGTAGGCGAGCAGTACTTC
TRBJ2-1,.,few,TRBV6-2/TRBV6-3,CASSLLASSYNEQFF,TGTGCCAGCAGTTTACTCGCGAGCTCCTACAATGAGCAGTTCTTC
TRBJ1-5,.,.,TRBV5-1,CASSLGGDQPQHF,TGCGCCAGCAGCTTGGGAGGCGATCAGCCCCAGCATTTT
TRBJ2-2,.,.,TRBV29-1,CSVSGSNTGELFF,TGCAGCGTTTCTGGGTCGAACACCGGGGAGCTGTTTTTT
TRBJ1-2,.,.,TRBV25-1,CASSAAQGGNYGYTF,TGTGCCAGCAGTGCTGCACAGGGAGGAAACTATGGCTACACCTTC
TRBJ2-3,.,.,TRBV11-2,CASSPWAGGTDTQYF,TGTGCCAGCAGCCCCTGGGCAGGGGGGACAGATACGCAGTATTTT
TRBJ2-5,TRBD2,.,TRBV4-3,CASSQDLLLGLAGDETQYF,TGTGCCAGCAGCCAAGATCTCTTATTGGGACTAGCGGGAGATGAGACCCAGTACTTC
TRBJ1-4,TRBD1,few,TRBV20-1,CSAPVDRNEKLFF,TGCAGTGCTCCTGTGGACAGGAATGAAAAACTGTTTTTT
TRBJ2-3,.,.,TRBV18,CASSNPGADTQYF,TGTGCCAGCTCAAATCCCGGGGCGGATACGCAGTATTTT
TRBJ2-3,.,few,TRBV7-2,CASTSTDTQYF,TGTGCCAGCACCAGCACAGATACGCAGTATTTT
TRBJ2-1,TRBD1,.,TRBV7-3,CASSLGQRNEQFF,TGTGCCAGCAGCCTGGGACAGCGGAATGAGCAGTTCTTC
TRBJ2-7,.,.,TRBV20-1,CSALALDTLYEQYF,TGCAGTGCGCTCGCTTTGGACACCTTGTACGAGCAGTACTTC
TRBJ2-3,.,.,TRBV20-1,CSANGLTDTQYF,TGCAGTGCTAACGGACTCACAGATACGCAGTATTTT
TRBJ2-5,TRBD1,.,TRBV3-1,CASSQGQGGSQYF,TGTGCCAGCAGCCAGGGACAGGGAGGGTCGCAGTACTTC
TRBJ2-1,TRBD2,.,TRBV6-5,CASSYRVAGGGNEQFF,TGTGCCAGCAGTTATCGCGTAGCGGGAGGAGGTAATGAGCAGTTCTTC
TRBJ2-7,.,few,TRBV10-3,CAISESRLRGGIYEQYF,TGTGCCATCAGTGAGTCCCGACTTCGGGGAGGTATTTACGAGCAGTACTTC
TRBJ1-1,.,few,TRBV20-1,CSSLGQLEAFF,TGCAGTTCCTTAGGGCAGCTTGAAGCTTTCTTT
TRBJ1-1,.,.,TRBV12-3/TRBV12-4,CASSPHQRNTEAFF,TGTGCCAGCAGTCCTCACCAGAGGAACACTGAAGCTTTCTTT
TRBJ1-6,TRBD1,once,TRBV27,CATWDRVNSPLHF,TGTGCCACGTGGGACAGGGTGAATTCACCCCTCCACTTT
TRBJ1-1,.,.,TRBV20-1,CSAPRSVYAEAFF,TGCAGTGCGCCGAGGTCCGTTTACGCTGAAGCTTTCTTT
TRBJ1-2,.,.,TRBV9,CASSEDIYYGYTF,TGTGCCAGCAGCGAGGACATCTACTATGGCTACACCTTC
TRBJ2-1,TRBD1,few,TRBV12-3/TRBV12-4,CASSLGTGGFNEQFF,TGTGCCAGCAGTTTGGGGACAGGGGGATTCAATGAGCAGTTCTTC
TRBJ2-1,.,.,TRBV14,CASSQVRDTYNEQFF,TGTGCCAGCAGCCAAGTGCGGGACACCTACAATGAGCAGTTCTTC
TRBJ2-7,TRBD1,.,TRBV20-1,CSARRSRDRDEQYF,TGCAGTGCTAGACGTTCCCGGGACAGGGACGAGCAGTACTTC
TRBJ1-2,.,.,TRBV30,CAWSDGGHYGYTF,TGTGCCTGGAGTGACGGGGGACACTATGGCTACACCTTC
TRBJ2-5,.,few,TRBV10-3,CAISAGSLETQYF,TGTGCCATCAGTGCAGGGTCTTTAGAGACCCAGTACTTC
TRBJ2-5,.,.,TRBV21-1,CASSRRQGWTQYF,TGTGCCAGCAGCAGGAGGCAGGGGTGGACCCAGTACTTC
TRBJ2-3,TRBD2,many,TRBV20-1,CSASGALSSGSGTDTQYF,TGCAGTGCTAGTGGGGCCCTATCTAGCGGGAGTGGCACAGATACGCAGTATTTT
TRBJ2-7,.,.,TRBV10-3,CAISESGGRGEQYF,TGTGCCATCAGTGAGTCAGGGGGTAGGGGCGAGCAGTACTTC
TRBJ2-3,.,.,TRBV24-1,CATSDFTGQGTDTQYF,TGTGCCACCAGTGATTTTACAGGTCAGGGCACAGATACGCAGTATTTT
TRBJ1-1,.,.,TRBV24-1,CATSIEDSPFF,TGTGCCACCAGTATAGAGGACAGCCCTTTCTTT
TRBJ1-4,.,.,TRBV7-2,CASSLEGRGPEKLFF,TGTGCCAGCAGCTTAGAGGGCAGGGGTCCCGAAAAACTGTTTTTT
TRBJ2-3,TRBD2,.,TRBV27,CASSLPHLAGVSPRGTDTQYF,TGTGCCAGCAGTTTACCGCACTTAGCGGGAGTATCCCCTAGGGGCACAGATACGCAGTATTTT
TRBJ2-3,TRBD2,few,TRBV6-1,CASRNSGRAPVSTDTQYF,TGTGCCAGCAGAAATAGCGGGAGGGCCCCTGTTAGCACAGATACGCAGTATTTT
TRBJ2-3,.,.,TRBV27,CASSLTAVTDTQYF,TGTGCCAGCAGTTTGACGGCGGTCACAGATACGCAGTATTTT
TRBJ2-1,TRBD2,few,TRBV6-1,CASSEAKGGVMGLAVDEQFF,TGTGCCAGCAGTGAAGCTAAAGGAGGGGTTATGGGACTAGCGGTTGATGAGCAGTTCTTC
TRBJ2-5,.,.,TRBV6-5,CASSYDQGETQYF,TGTGCCAGCAGTTATGACCAGGGAGAGACCCAGTACTTC
TRBJ2-7,.,.,TRBV28,CASSKGQGTYEQYF,TGTGCCAGCAGTAAGGGGCAGGGAACCTACGAGCAGTACTTC
TRBJ2-4,TRBD2,.,TRBV20-1,CSANPGTSSAKNIQYF,TGCAGTGCTAACCCTGGGACTAGTTCGGCCAAAAACATTCAGTACTTC
TRBJ2-1,.,.,TRBV28,CASSLVGQGTYNEQFF,TGTGCCAGCAGCTTGGTGGGCCAGGGGACTTACAATGAGCAGTTCTTC
TRBJ1-4,.,once,TRBV5-6,CASSFGQLNEKLFF,TGTGCCAGCAGCTTTGGACAGCTTAATGAAAAACTGTTTTTT
TRBJ2-4,.,.,TRBV15,CATSRGGAKNIQYF,TGTGCCACCAGCAGAGGCGGGGCCAAAAACATTCAGTACTTC
TRBJ1-1,.,.,TRBV7-9,CASRKWENTEAFF,TGTGCCAGCAGGAAGTGGGAGAACACTGAAGCTTTCTTT
TRBJ2-1,.,few,TRBV12-3/TRBV12-4,CASSLAPDRVNEQFF,TGTGCCAGCAGTTTAGCCCCAGATCGGGTAAATGAGCAGTTCTTC